Presented here are 3 T cell receptor beta chains from one specimen sequenced in a study of CD8+ T cells in alopecia areata. Once RNA had been extracted, it was reverse transcribed into cDNA to act as the sequencing template. Sequencing was performed with immunoSEQ multiplex PCR; in TCRdb, only in-frame clones are kept and a portion is missing. Found here are 170,000 or so clones, 58% of them singletons; the top ten hold approximately 12%. Treatment noted: oral pan-JAK inhibitor, 5-10 mg twice daily. Specimen: CD8+ T cells sorted from blood, collected at week 24, from a patient treated with tofacitinib. These receptors were collected from a human donor with alopecia areata.

V usage is TRBV6-5 and J usage is TRBJ2-3; the D gene is possibly TRBD1 (7 bases). V was shortened by 8 bases and J by 2 bases, with 14 bases between the two germline ends. Germline V lookup: CDR1 MNHEY, CDR2 SVGAGI. The length of the CDR3 is 14 residues. The DNA of the CDR3 is TGTGCCAGCGGACAGGTGCGGGACACAGATACGCAGTATTTT. This translates into CASGQVRDTDTQYF.

The sample holds a few counts of this clone. This chain joins TRBV27 and TRBJ2-5, with 11 bases lining up with TRBD1. Germline assignment: CDR1 MNHEY and CDR2 SMNVEV (reference sequence). There are 16 residues in the CDR3. Trimming cost V 5 bases and J 2 bases; bases outside gene matches: 7. The CDR3 DNA sequence: TGTGCCAGCAGTGGACAGGGGGCGCGGACTCAAGAGACCCAGTACTTC. Its translation: CASSGQGARTQETQYF.

The chain employs TRBV13 and TRBJ2-7; TRBD2 matches 8 bases. Germline V gives CDR1 PRHDT, CDR2 FYEKMQ (reference sequence). The CDR3 has 14 residues. J lost 2 bases, V lost 3 bases, and 3 bases had no gene match. The CDR3 loop is CASSFGGVTYEQYF. CDR3 in DNA: TGTGCCAGCAGCTTCGGGGGGGTAACCTACGAGCAGTACTTC.